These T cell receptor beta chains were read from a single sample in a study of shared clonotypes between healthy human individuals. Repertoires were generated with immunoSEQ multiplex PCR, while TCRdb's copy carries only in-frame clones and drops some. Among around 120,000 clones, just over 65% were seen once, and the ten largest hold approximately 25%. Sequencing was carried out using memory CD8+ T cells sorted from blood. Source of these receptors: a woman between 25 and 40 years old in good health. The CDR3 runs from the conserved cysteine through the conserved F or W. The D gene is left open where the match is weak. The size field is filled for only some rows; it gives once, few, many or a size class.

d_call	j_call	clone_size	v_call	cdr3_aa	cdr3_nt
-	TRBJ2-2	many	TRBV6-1	CASSVAEEGTGELFF	TGTGCCAGCAGTGTAGCCGAGGAAGGCACCGGGGAGCTGTTTTTT
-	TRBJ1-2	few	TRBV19	CASSINPSTYGYTF	TGTGCCAGTAGTATCAACCCTTCTACATATGGCTACACCTTC
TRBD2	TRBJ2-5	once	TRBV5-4	CASSLWASGSPGETQYF	TGTGCCAGCAGCTTGTGGGCTAGCGGGAGCCCCGGGGAGACCCAGTACTTC
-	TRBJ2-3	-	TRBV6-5	CASSYRLGLADTQYF	TGTGCCAGCAGTTATCGACTAGGCCTTGCAGATACGCAGTATTTT
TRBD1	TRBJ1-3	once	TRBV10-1	CASTERGRLNTIYF	TGCGCCAGCACCGAAAGGGGGCGGCTAAACACCATATATTTT
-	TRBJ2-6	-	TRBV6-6	CASSPGLSSGANVLTF	TGTGCCAGCAGTCCGGGTCTCTCCTCTGGGGCCAACGTCCTGACTTTC
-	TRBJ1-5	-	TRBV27	CASSLLGGNQPQHF	TGTGCCAGCAGTTTACTCGGGGGCAATCAGCCCCAGCATTTT
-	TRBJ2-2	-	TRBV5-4	CASSLGQVNTGELFF	TGTGCCAGCAGCTTGGGACAGGTCAACACCGGGGAGCTGTTTTTT
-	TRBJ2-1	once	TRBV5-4	CASRTESEQFF	TGTGCCAGCAGGACGGAGTCTGAGCAGTTCTTC
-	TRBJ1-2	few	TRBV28	CASSSAVAGHGYTF	TGTGCCAGCAGTTCCGCGGTGGCGGGGCATGGCTACACCTTC
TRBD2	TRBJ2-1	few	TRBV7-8	CASSLKVTSGGGRNEQFF	TGTGCCAGCAGCTTAAAGGTGACTAGCGGGGGGGGTAGGAATGAGCAGTTCTTC
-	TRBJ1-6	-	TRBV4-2	CASSQFRDTNSPLHF	TGTGCCAGCAGCCAATTCCGGGACACTAATTCACCCCTCCACTTT
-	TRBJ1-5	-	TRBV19	CASSMGGNQPQHF	TGTGCCAGTAGTATGGGAGGGAATCAGCCCCAGCATTTT
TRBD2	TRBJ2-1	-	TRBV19	CASSSSGAGGRNEQFF	TGTGCCAGTAGTTCCTCCGGGGCGGGAGGGCGAAATGAGCAGTTCTTC
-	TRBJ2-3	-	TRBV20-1	CSASYTDTQYF	TGCAGTGCTAGCTACACAGATACGCAGTATTTT
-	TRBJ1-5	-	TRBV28	CASSFWGDNVNQPQHF	TGTGCCAGCAGTTTCTGGGGAGACAATGTTAATCAGCCCCAGCATTTT
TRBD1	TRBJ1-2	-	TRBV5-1	CASSPDLGTGVYGYTF	TGCGCCAGCAGCCCGGACCTAGGGACAGGCGTCTATGGCTACACCTTC
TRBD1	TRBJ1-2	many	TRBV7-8	CASSPGQGIYGYTF	TGTGCCAGCAGCCCGGGACAGGGGATCTATGGCTACACCTTC
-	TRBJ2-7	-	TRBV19	CASSMIPFEVYEQYF	TGTGCCAGTAGTATGATCCCGTTTGAAGTTTACGAGCAGTACTTC
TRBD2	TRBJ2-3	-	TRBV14	CASSPRLAGIPDTQYF	TGTGCCAGCAGCCCAAGACTAGCAGGGATCCCGGATACGCAGTATTTT
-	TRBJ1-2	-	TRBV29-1	CSVTLTWKGYGYTF	TGCAGCGTAACCTTGACCTGGAAGGGCTATGGCTACACCTTC
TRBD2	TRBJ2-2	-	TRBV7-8	CASSLAALAGASSSPGELFF	TGTGCCAGCAGCTTAGCCGCACTAGCGGGAGCTTCTTCGTCCCCCGGGGAGCTGTTTTTT
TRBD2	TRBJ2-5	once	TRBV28	CASREAGGLVRETQYF	TGTGCCAGCAGGGAGGCGGGAGGTTTAGTCAGGGAGACCCAGTACTTC
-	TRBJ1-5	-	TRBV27	CASSPSRDQPQHF	TGTGCCAGCAGTCCCTCGCGGGATCAGCCCCAGCATTTT
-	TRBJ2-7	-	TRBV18	CASSPPSNRAPYEQYF	TGTGCCAGCTCACCCCCTTCGAACAGGGCCCCCTACGAGCAGTACTTC
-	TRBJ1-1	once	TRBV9	CASSAGTDTEAFF	TGTGCCAGCAGCGCCGGGACCGACACTGAAGCTTTCTTT
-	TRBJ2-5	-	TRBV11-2	CASSLFWTPLRAQYF	TGTGCCAGCAGCTTATTCTGGACCCCCCTGAGGGCCCAGTACTTC
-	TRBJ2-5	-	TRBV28	CASSSPALRLGARETQYF	TGTGCCAGCAGTTCCCCTGCCCTGAGGCTGGGGGCTCGGGAGACCCAGTACTTC
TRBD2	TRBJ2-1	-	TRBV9	CASSFGGTPGNEQFF	TGTGCCAGCAGCTTCGGGGGGACTCCCGGCAATGAGCAGTTCTTC
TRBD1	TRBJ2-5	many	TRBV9	CASSVSGTEETQYF	TGTGCCAGCAGCGTCTCCGGGACAGAGGAGACCCAGTACTTC
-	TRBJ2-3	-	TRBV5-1	CASSSYLFGGWGDTQYF	TGCGCCAGCAGCTCGTACCTCTTTGGGGGATGGGGAGATACGCAGTATTTT
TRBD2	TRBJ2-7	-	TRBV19	CASRLKGLADYEQYF	TGTGCCAGTAGACTCAAGGGACTAGCGGACTACGAGCAGTACTTC
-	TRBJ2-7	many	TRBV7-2	CASSSRDGISEQYF	TGTGCCAGCAGTTCACGGGACGGGATAAGCGAGCAGTACTTC
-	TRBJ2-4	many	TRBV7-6	CASSYSTGAKNIQYF	TGTGCCAGCAGCTATTCAACAGGGGCCAAAAACATTCAGTACTTC
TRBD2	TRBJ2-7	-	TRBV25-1	CASSDDGTSESYEQYF	TGTGCCAGCAGTGATGACGGGACTAGCGAATCCTACGAGCAGTACTTC
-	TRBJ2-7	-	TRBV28	CASSTLSGTQLSYEQYF	TGTGCCAGCAGCACCTTATCTGGGACTCAGCTATCCTACGAGCAGTACTTC
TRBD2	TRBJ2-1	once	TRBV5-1	CASSLVAGGGVDEQFF	TGCGCCAGCAGCTTAGTAGCGGGAGGTGGGGTTGATGAGCAGTTCTTC
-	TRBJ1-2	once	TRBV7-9	CASSQGPAYGYTF	TGTGCCAGCAGCCAAGGTCCAGCCTATGGCTACACCTTC
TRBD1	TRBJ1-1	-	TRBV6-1	CASSEVGTVVVSVDTEAFF	TGTGCCAGCAGTGAAGTAGGGACAGTTGTTGTTTCTGTGGACACTGAAGCTTTCTTT
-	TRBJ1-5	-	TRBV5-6	CASSLGAGGNQPQHF	TGTGCCAGCAGCTTAGGGGCGGGCGGCAATCAGCCCCAGCATTTT
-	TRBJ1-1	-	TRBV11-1	CASSFKTGNTEAFF	TGTGCCAGCAGCTTCAAGACAGGGAACACTGAAGCTTTCTTT
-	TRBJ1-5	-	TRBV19	CASSIDKQGGQPQHF	TGTGCCAGTAGTATAGATAAGCAGGGAGGTCAGCCCCAGCATTTT
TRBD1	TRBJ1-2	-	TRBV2	CASSGQGAASEGYTF	TGTGCCAGCAGCGGACAGGGGGCGGCGTCGGAAGGCTACACCTTC
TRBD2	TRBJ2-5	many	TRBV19	CASSIWLAEETQYF	TGTGCCAGTAGTATTTGGCTAGCGGAAGAGACCCAGTACTTC
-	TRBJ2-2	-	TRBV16	CASSQQGGSTGELFF	TGTGCCAGCAGCCAACAGGGGGGAAGCACCGGGGAGCTGTTTTTT
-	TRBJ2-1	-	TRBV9	CASSSGGYNEQFF	TGTGCCAGCAGCTCAGGGGGGTACAATGAGCAGTTCTTC
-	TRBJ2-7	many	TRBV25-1	CASSEGRQLGYEQYF	TGTGCCAGCAGTGAAGGTAGGCAGTTGGGCTACGAGCAGTACTTC
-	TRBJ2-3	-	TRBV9	CASSVGGGSDTQYF	TGTGCCAGCAGCGTCGGAGGGGGCTCAGATACGCAGTATTTT
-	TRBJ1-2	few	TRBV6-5	CASSPLGGNYGYTF	TGTGCCAGCAGCCCCCTGGGAGGGAACTATGGCTACACCTTC
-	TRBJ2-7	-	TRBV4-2	CASSQERGSYEQYF	TGTGCCAGCAGCCAAGAACGGGGTTCCTACGAGCAGTACTTC